This TCR beta chain was identified in a study of T cells after yellow fever vaccination. Looking at the study overall: Researchers used SMART-Seq v4 Ultra Low Input to prepare fractions that had low cell numbers.

MiXCR was run by TCRdb on the 5' RACE reads, yielding one entry per CDR3 protein. The sample includes around 320,000 distinct CDR3 sequences, approximately 11% of them seen just once. CDR1 and CDR2 (germline): MNHEY, SMNVEV (reference sequence). Trimming removed 3 bases from V and 10 bases from J, with 13 bases in between. CDR3 length equals 13 residues. Material: CD4+ T cells sorted from PBMCs, obtained 45 days after the yellow fever booster vaccination. The chain combines TRBV27 with TRBJ2-1; no clear D gene. The source of this sequence is a man in his late teens or twenties who received the YFV17D yellow fever vaccine. CDR3 in DNA: TGTGCCAGCAGTTTGATCTCTGGATGGGAGCAGTTCTTC. Translating gives CASSLISGWEQFF.